This T cell receptor (beta chain) emerged from a study of T cells after yellow fever vaccination. CDR3 size: 14 residues. Germline lookup yields CDR1 SGHVS and CDR2 FQNEAQ. The V end lost 4 bases, the J end lost 6 bases, and 13 bases lay between the germline ends. TCRdb redid the calling of the 5' RACE reads with MiXCR, one entry per CDR3 protein. The sample yields 100,000 to 150,000 distinct CDR3 sequences, 7.5% to 10% seen once. This clonotype was seen many times. The origin of this receptor is a young man who received the YFV17D yellow fever vaccine. The specimen comprised CD8+ T cells sorted from PBMCs, sampled on the day of the yellow fever booster vaccination. The V call is TRBV7-8, the J call TRBJ2-4; D gene ambiguous. In DNA, the CDR3 is TGTGCCAGCAGCTCATTGCAAAGTCTAAACATTCAGTACTTC. This translates into CASSSLQSLNIQYF.